This T cell receptor beta chain was profiled in a study of identical twins. Study-wide points: Models underestimated how often monozygotic twins shared out-of-frame TCR alpha.

The authors used template switching to add a universal primer site and gave cDNA unique molecular identifiers. TCRdb itself ran the 5' RACE reads through MiXCR, one entry per CDR3 protein. The sample yields around 140,000 distinct CDR3 sequences, around 3.5% seen once. This clonotype was counted many times. Antigen: not known. The sample comprised memory T cells sorted from blood. This clonotype was sampled from a man between 18 and 35 years old in good health.

CDR3 sequence (DNA): TGTGCCAGCAGGGTGTGGGGACAGAGCACAGATACGCAGTATTTT. Translation: CASRVWGQSTDTQYF. The rearrangement uses TRBV28 and TRBJ2-3; the match to TRBD1 covers 7 bases. The germline CDR1 and CDR2 sequences are MDHEN and SYDVKM. The CDR3 sequence is 15 residues long. Unmatched junction bases numbered 6, after V lost 6 bases and J lost 0 bases.